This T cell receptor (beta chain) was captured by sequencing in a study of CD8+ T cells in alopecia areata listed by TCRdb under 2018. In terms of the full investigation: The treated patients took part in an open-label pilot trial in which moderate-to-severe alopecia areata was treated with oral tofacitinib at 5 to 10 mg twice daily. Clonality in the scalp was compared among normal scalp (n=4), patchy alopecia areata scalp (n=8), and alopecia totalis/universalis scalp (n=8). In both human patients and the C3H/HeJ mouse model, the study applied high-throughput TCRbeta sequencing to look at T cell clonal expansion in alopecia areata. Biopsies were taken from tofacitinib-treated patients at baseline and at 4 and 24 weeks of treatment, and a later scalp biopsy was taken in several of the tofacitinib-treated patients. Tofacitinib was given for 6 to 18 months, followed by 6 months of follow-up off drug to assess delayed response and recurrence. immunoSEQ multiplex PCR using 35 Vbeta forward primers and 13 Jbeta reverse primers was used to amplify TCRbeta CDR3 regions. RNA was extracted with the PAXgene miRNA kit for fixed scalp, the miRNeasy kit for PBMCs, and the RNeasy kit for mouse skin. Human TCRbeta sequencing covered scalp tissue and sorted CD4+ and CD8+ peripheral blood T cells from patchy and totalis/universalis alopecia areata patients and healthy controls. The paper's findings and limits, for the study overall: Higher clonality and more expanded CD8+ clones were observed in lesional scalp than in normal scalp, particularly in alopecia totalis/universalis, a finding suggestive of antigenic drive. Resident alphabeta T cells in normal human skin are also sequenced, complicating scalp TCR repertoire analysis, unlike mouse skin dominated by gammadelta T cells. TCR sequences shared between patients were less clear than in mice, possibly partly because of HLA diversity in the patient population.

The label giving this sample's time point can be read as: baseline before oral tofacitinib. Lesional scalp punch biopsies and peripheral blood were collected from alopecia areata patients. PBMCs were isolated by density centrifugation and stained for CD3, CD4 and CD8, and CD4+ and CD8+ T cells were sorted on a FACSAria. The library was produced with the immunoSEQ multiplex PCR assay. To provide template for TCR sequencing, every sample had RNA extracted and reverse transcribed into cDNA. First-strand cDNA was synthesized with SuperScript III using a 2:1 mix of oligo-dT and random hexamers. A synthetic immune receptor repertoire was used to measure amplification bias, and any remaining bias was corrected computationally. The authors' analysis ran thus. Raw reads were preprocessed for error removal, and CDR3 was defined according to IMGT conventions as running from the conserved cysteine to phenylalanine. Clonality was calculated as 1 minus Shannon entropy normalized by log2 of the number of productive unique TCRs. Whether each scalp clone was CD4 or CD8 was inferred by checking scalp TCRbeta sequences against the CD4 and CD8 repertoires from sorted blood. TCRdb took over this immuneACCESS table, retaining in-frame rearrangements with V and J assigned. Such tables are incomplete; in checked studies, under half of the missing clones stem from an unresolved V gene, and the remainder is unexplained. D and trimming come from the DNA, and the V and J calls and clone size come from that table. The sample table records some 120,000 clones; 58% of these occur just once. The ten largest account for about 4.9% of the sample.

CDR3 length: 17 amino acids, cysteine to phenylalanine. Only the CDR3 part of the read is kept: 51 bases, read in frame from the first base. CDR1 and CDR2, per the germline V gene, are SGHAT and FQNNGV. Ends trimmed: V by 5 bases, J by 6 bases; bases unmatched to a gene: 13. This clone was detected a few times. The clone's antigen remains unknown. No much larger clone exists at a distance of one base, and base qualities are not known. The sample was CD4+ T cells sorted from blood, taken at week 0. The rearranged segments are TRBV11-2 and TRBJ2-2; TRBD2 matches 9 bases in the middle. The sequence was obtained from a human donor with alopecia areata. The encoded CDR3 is CASSQRPPGLAAGELFF. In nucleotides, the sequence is TGTGCCAGCAGCCAACGGCCTCCGGGACTAGCTGCCGGGGAGCTGTTTTTT.